These 21 T cell receptor beta chains originate from one sample sequenced in a study of T cell changes during pregnancy in multiple sclerosis. The repertoire was sequenced with immunoSEQ multiplex PCR; TCRdb's copy has only in-frame clones and lacks some. The repertoire consists of more than 80,000 clones, with roughly nine tenths occurring once and the leading ten covering around 1.6%. The sample was peripheral blood, taken before pregnancy. Every receptor here comes from a female donor with multiple sclerosis, enrolled in a pregnancy study.

This chain uses TRBV14 with TRBJ2-3, with 8 nucleotides matching TRBD1. After removal of 5 bases from V and 2 bases from J, the junction contained 6 bases not matched to a gene. The CDR3 length is 15 residues. Germline V CDR1 and CDR2: SGHDN, FVKESK. The DNA of the CDR3 is TGTGCCAGCAGCACGCGGACAGGGAACACAGATACGCAGTATTTT. This gives the protein CASSTRTGNTDTQYF.

The chain recombines TRBV4-3 with TRBJ2-2; no clear D gene. Germline V lookup: CDR1 LGHNA, CDR2 YSLEER. The CDR3 loop spans 17 amino acids. The V end lost 0 bases, the J end lost 4 bases, and 15 bases lay between the germline ends. CDR3 DNA: TGCGCCAGCAGCCAAGATCTTTTGGGCACCCCCACCGGGGAGCTGTTTTTT. Its translation is CASSQDLLGTPTGELFF.

This clone showed up just once. The J gene is TRBJ2-7, the V gene TRBV6-1, with 7 bases aligning to TRBD2. This CDR3 region has 12 residues. From germline, CDR1 is MNHNS and CDR2 SASEGT. J was trimmed by 4 bases and V by 8 bases; bases with no gene match: 5. The CDR3 protein is CASGLDYYEQYF. Here the CDR3 DNA reads TGTGCCAGCGGACTAGATTATTACGAGCAGTACTTC.

This chain's CDR3 is CASSSARQGGRTEAFF. DNA of the CDR3: TGCGCCAGCAGCTCCGCCCGACAGGGAGGTCGCACTGAAGCTTTCTTT. The chain links TRBV5-1 to TRBJ1-1, with 7 bases identical to TRBD1. CDR3 size: 16 residues. Germline V gene sequence: CDR1 SGHRS, CDR2 YFSETQ. After removal of 3 bases from V and 4 bases from J, the junction contained 12 bases not matched to a gene. Variable domain in full (rest from reference TRBV5-1 and TRBJ1-1): KAGVTQTPRYLIKTRGQQVTLSCSPISGHRSVSWYQQTPGQGLQFLFEYFSETQRNKGNFPGRFSGRQFSNSRSEMNVSTLELGDSALYLCASSSARQGGRTEAFFGQGTRLTVV.

The chain couples TRBV19 to TRBJ2-1, with 12 bases aligning to TRBD1. V trimming: 7 bases; J trimming: 7 bases; junction bases outside the gene matches: 8. The germline V gene encodes CDR1 LNHDA and CDR2 SQIVND (reference sequence). The CDR3 length is 15 residues. The CDR3 region is CASNLGTGGFNEQFF. The CDR3 nucleotides are TGTGCCAGTAATCTCGGGACAGGGGGCTTTAATGAGCAGTTCTTC.

This rearrangement joins TRBV30 to TRBJ2-1; D gene uncertain. Trimming pared 0 bases from V and 4 bases from J, leaving 7 bases between. There are 13 residues in the CDR3. Germline CDR1 is GTSNPN and CDR2 is SVGIG (reference sequence). CDR3 residues: CAWSVLWYNEQFF. CDR3 DNA sequence: TGTGCCTGGAGTGTACTCTGGTACAATGAGCAGTTCTTC.

The J gene is TRBJ2-5, the V gene TRBV6-1, with a possible D match to TRBD2 (5 bases). The CDR3 contains 15 residues. The V gene's germline CDR1 is MNHNS and CDR2 SASEGT. Trimming removed 5 bases from V and 1 base from J, with 14 bases in between. The CDR3 DNA is TGTGCCAGCAGTTCGCGCCCGGGGTCCCAAGAGACCCAGTACTTC. Encoded protein: CASSSRPGSQETQYF.

The table lists this clone with many counts. The chain recombines TRBV7-6 with TRBJ2-7; D not certain. Trimming removed 3 bases from V and 2 bases from J, with 14 bases in between. Germline-derived CDR1 and CDR2 are SGHVS and FNYEAQ. The CDR3 sequence is 15 residues long. The CDR3 region has the DNA TGTGCCAGCAGCTTTTTGGTTGGAGAACCCTACGAGCAGTACTTC. Amino acid sequence: CASSFLVGEPYEQYF.

The rearrangement joins TRBV6-1 to TRBJ1-2, with no clear D. V gave up 4 bases and J gave up 4 bases, with 19 bases separating them. The CDR3 sequence is 16 residues long. Germline assignment: CDR1 MNHNS and CDR2 SASEGT. CDR3 nucleotide sequence: TGTGCCAGCAGTGCCGCTTCCGAAGGAGTCGCCTATGGCTACACCTTC. It yields the protein CASSAASEGVAYGYTF.

The V and J genes are TRBV6-6 and TRBJ2-3; a possible D gene is TRBD2 (5 bases). The CDR3 consists of 14 residues. The V gene's germline CDR1 is MNHNY and CDR2 SVGAGI (reference sequence). Trimming cost V 2 bases and J 3 bases, with 9 bases left between them. The CDR3 here is CASSYNRDTDTQYF. CDR3 in DNA: TGTGCCAGCAGTTACAACCGGGATACAGATACGCAGTATTTT.

This rearrangement joins TRBV11-2 to TRBJ1-2; D gene unclear. The CDR3 has 12 amino acids. Trimming cost V 3 bases and J 5 bases, with 7 bases left between them. CDR1 is SGHAT, CDR2 FQNNGV, per germline. CDR3 residues: CASSFTGYGYTF. The CDR3 DNA is TGTGCCAGCAGCTTTACCGGGTATGGCTACACCTTC.

The genes are TRBV19 and TRBJ1-5; the match to TRBD1 covers 10 bases. Germline loops: CDR1 LNHDA, CDR2 SQIVND (reference sequence). The V and J ends lost 5 bases and 5 bases, in that order; junction bases with no gene match: 6. The CDR3 extends over 15 amino acids. For the CDR3, the DNA is TGTGCCAGTAGTCCGGGGACAGGGGCTCATCAGCCCCAGCATTTT. Amino acid sequence: CASSPGTGAHQPQHF. Filled out from reference TRBV19 and TRBJ1-5, the complete variable domain reads DGGITQSPKYLFRKEGQNVTLSCEQNLNHDAMYWYRQDPGQGLRLIYYSQIVNDFQKGDIAEGYSVSREKKESFPLTVTSAQKNPTAFYLCASSPGTGAHQPQHFGDGTRLSIL.

The sample holds one count of this clone. The rearrangement uses TRBV27 and TRBJ1-2, with a weak D call TRBD1 (5 bases). V lost 4 bases and J 7 bases, leaving 16 bases between the germline ends. CDR3 length: 14 amino acids. CDR1 MNHEY and CDR2 SMNVEV come from the germline V gene (reference sequence). The CDR3 DNA sequence: TGTGCCAGCAGTTCCCGGACCAGGGTTGGTGGCTACACCTTC. This encodes CASSSRTRVGGYTF.

The chain couples TRBV5-4 to TRBJ1-2; TRBD1 might be the D (5 bases). Looked up from germline, CDR1 is SGHNT and CDR2 is YYREEE (reference sequence). V was clipped by 2 bases and J by 3 bases, with 11 bases between them. CDR3 size: 14 residues. The CDR3 spells CASSFTDSYYGYTF. CDR3 DNA sequence: TGTGCCAGCAGCTTCACCGACAGCTACTATGGCTACACCTTC. Based on the CDR3 plus reference TRBV5-4 and TRBJ1-2, the full variable domain is ETGVTQSPTHLIKTRGQQVTLRCSSQSGHNTVSWYQQALGQGPQFIFQYYREEENGRGNFPPRFSGLQFPNYSSELNVNALELDDSALYLCASSFTDSYYGYTFGSGTRLTVV.

The rearrangement uses TRBV11-3 and TRBJ2-7; D gene ambiguous. The CDR3 length is 13 residues. CDR1 and CDR2 from the germline V gene are SGHNT and YENEEA. V dropped 3 bases and J dropped 6 bases, with 12 bases sitting between them. CDR3 loop: CASSLSNSGEQYF. CDR3 nucleotides: TGTGCCAGCAGCTTGTCTAACTCTGGCGAGCAGTACTTC.

The chain combines TRBV7-8 with TRBJ2-7; tentatively, D is TRBD1 (6 bases). The ends were cut back, 5 bases at V and 4 bases at J, with 12 bases in the middle. Germline values: CDR1 SGHVS, CDR2 FQNEAQ. This CDR3 contains 13 residues. The CDR3 sequence is CASSHGQLYEQYF. DNA for the CDR3: TGTGCCAGCAGCCATGGACAGTTATACGAGCAGTACTTC.

The rearrangement links TRBV19 to TRBJ2-7, with a weak D call TRBD2 (6 bases). Germline V gives CDR1 LNHDA, CDR2 SQIVND (reference sequence). Trimming shortened V by 2 bases and J by 0 bases, and 8 bases separated the two germline ends. The CDR3 extends over 14 amino acids. The CDR3 reads CASSIFGSSYEQYF. The DNA for the CDR3 is TGTGCCAGTAGTATATTCGGGAGCTCCTACGAGCAGTACTTC.

This chain uses TRBV5-4 with TRBJ2-7; TRBD1 aligns across 11 bases. CDR1 SGHNT and CDR2 YYREEE come from the germline V gene (reference sequence). The CDR3 is 15 amino acids. Losses at the gene ends were 4 bases for V and 5 bases for J; bases not matched to a gene: 8. The CDR3 DNA reads TGTGCCAGCAGCCTTCAGGGACAGGGGGGCGACGAGCAGTACTTC. This gives the protein CASSLQGQGGDEQYF.

This chain connects TRBV5-1 to TRBJ1-2, with D maybe TRBD1 (6 bases). CDR3 length: 17 amino acids. V gave up 2 bases and J gave up 0 bases, with 17 bases separating them. Per germline, CDR1 SGHRS and CDR2 YFSETQ. DNA for the CDR3: TGCGCCAGCAGCTTCGGAGGTACAGGGCCCCCTAACTATGGCTACACCTTC. It encodes CASSFGGTGPPNYGYTF.

The CDR3 DNA sequence: TGTGCCAGCAGTTTCGGTCAAGGAACGGGACAGACTATATTCTCTGGAAACACCATATATTTT. Translation: CASSFGQGTGQTIFSGNTIYF. This chain uses TRBV28 with TRBJ1-3; 7 nucleotides agree with TRBD1. The CDR3 is 21 residues long. The germline V gene encodes CDR1 MDHEN and CDR2 SYDVKM. J lost 0 bases, V lost 3 bases, and 20 bases had no gene match.

This rearrangement joins TRBV27 to TRBJ2-7; D may be TRBD1 (6 bases). Between the trimmed V and J ends, which lost 3 bases and 4 bases, there was a span of 10 bases. The CDR3 spans 13 residues. Germline CDR1 is MNHEY and CDR2 is SMNVEV (reference sequence). The CDR3 region has the DNA TGTGCCAGCAGTTTCTCGGACAGTTACGAGCAGTACTTC. It specifies CASSFSDSYEQYF.